A single sample gave rise to the 19 T cell receptor beta chains below, sequenced in a study of blood T cell repertoires in COVID-19. Sequencing used immunoSEQ multiplex PCR; TCRdb keeps in-frame clones, though not all of them. The repertoire consists of about 140,000 clones, with about 80% occurring once and the leading ten covering approximately 40%. The sequenced material came from peripheral blood. These receptors were taken from a human donor in a cohort sampled during active COVID-19.

The chain joins TRBV12-5 to TRBJ2-5; no clear D. This CDR3 comprises 11 residues. The V gene's germline CDR1 is LGHNT and CDR2 FRNRAP. V was clipped by 6 bases and J by 5 bases, with 7 bases between them. This CDR3 reads CASGPRETQYF. Written as DNA, the CDR3 is TGTGCTAGTGGCCCGAGGGAGACCCAGTACTTC.

This clone was observed a handful of times. The sample carries other DNA sequences with the same CDR3. The chain has TRBV18 and TRBJ2-1, with TRBD2 identical over 9 bases. With 3 bases clipped from V and 8 bases from J, the junction kept 11 bases outside the gene matches. Germline CDR1 reads KGHSH; CDR2 reads LQKENI. The CDR3 is 16 amino acids. The CDR3 reads CASSPRSGGIRDEQFF. Written as DNA, the CDR3 is TGTGCCAGCTCACCGCGTAGCGGGGGAATACGGGATGAGCAGTTCTTC.

The gene calls are TRBV11-3 and TRBJ1-3, with D hard to call. V was trimmed by 1 base and J by 2 bases, leaving 12 bases between them. The CDR3 runs to 16 residues. Germline lookup yields CDR1 SGHNT and CDR2 YENEEA. The CDR3 here is CASSLVAGVAGNTIYF. CDR3 in DNA: TGTGCCAGCAGCTTAGTTGCCGGGGTGGCTGGAAACACCATATATTTT.

The CDR3 is CASSWGDRNTEAFF. CDR3 coding DNA: TGCGCCAGCAGCTGGGGGGACAGGAACACTGAAGCTTTCTTT. This chain joins TRBV5-1 and TRBJ1-1; TRBD1 aligns across 7 bases. This CDR3 is 14 amino acids long. J lost 1 base, V lost 3 bases, and 3 bases had no gene match. The germline V gene encodes CDR1 SGHRS and CDR2 YFSETQ.

The rearrangement uses TRBV9 and TRBJ2-1; TRBD2 matches 9 bases. Germline V gene lookup returns CDR1 SGDLS and CDR2 YYNGEE. After removal of 4 bases from V and 6 bases from J, the junction contained 11 bases not matched to a gene. This CDR3 contains 16 residues. CDR3 residues: CASSLSPASGTNEQFF. The DNA for the CDR3 is TGTGCCAGCAGCCTATCCCCGGCTAGCGGGACCAATGAGCAGTTCTTC. The full variable domain, with the rest looked up from reference TRBV9 and TRBJ2-1, is DSGVTQTPKHLITATGQRVTLRCSPRSGDLSVYWYQQSLDQGLQFLIQYYNGEERAKGNILERFSAQQFPDLHSELNLSSLELGDSALYFCASSLSPASGTNEQFFGPGTRLTVL.

This rearrangement joins TRBV5-4 to TRBJ2-1; 9 bases fit TRBD1. V was pared by 2 bases and J by 8 bases, with 8 bases of the junction left unmatched. This CDR3 region has 15 residues. Germline values: CDR1 SGHNT, CDR2 YYREEE (reference sequence). The CDR3 region has the DNA TGTGCCAGCAGCTTAACAGGGGGCTATTTCGATGAGCAGTTCTTC. Encoded protein: CASSLTGGYFDEQFF.

The V call is TRBV25-1, the J call TRBJ1-1; D remains unclear. Trimming shortened V by 1 base and J by 0 bases, and 12 bases separated the two germline ends. The CDR3 is 16 residues long. Germline V gene sequence: CDR1 MGHDK, CDR2 SYGVNS. The CDR3 spells CASSESRPAVNTEAFF. In DNA form, the CDR3 reads TGTGCCAGCAGTGAATCCCGCCCGGCGGTGAACACTGAAGCTTTCTTT.

The gene calls are TRBV3-1 (or the pseudogene TRBV3-2) and TRBJ2-5; 7 bases are a match to TRBD2. Unmatched junction bases numbered 11, after V lost 5 bases and J lost 5 bases. The germline V gene has CDR1 LGHDT and CDR2 YNNKEL (reference sequence). This CDR3 is 15 amino acids long. As DNA, the CDR3 is TGTGCCAGCAGCTCCCACCCAGGGAGGGAGGAGACCCAGTACTTC. Residues: CASSSHPGREETQYF.

V usage is TRBV24-1 and J usage is TRBJ2-1; TRBD2 agrees at 11 bases. The CDR3 consists of 15 residues. Germline trimming cut 3 bases from V and 8 bases from J; bases unmatched to any gene: 5. Per germline, CDR1 KGHDR and CDR2 SFDVKD. The CDR3 region has the DNA TGTGCCACCAGTGATCCAGGGACTAGCGGCTATGAGCAGTTCTTC. Its protein product is CATSDPGTSGYEQFF.

This clone has just one count. The chain couples TRBV5-1 to TRBJ2-3, with D unclear. V was cut by 1 base and J by 1 base, with 4 bases left in between. Germline CDR1 reads SGHRS; CDR2 reads YFSETQ. CDR3 length: 13 residues. CDR3 nucleotide sequence: TGCGCCAGCAGCTTGTCCGGCACAGATACGCAGTATTTT. Translated, it gives CASSLSGTDTQYF.

This clone was counted once. The V call is TRBV6-2 or TRBV6-3, the J call TRBJ2-5, with 8 bases that match TRBD1. Germline assignment: CDR1 MNHEY and CDR2 SVGEGT. The ends lost 3 bases at V and 5 bases at J; junction bases unmatched: 8. This CDR3 contains 15 residues. CDR3 coding DNA: TGTGCCAGCAGTTATCACAGGGGGATAGGGGAGACCCAGTACTTC. It specifies CASSYHRGIGETQYF.

The chain carries TRBV6-2 or TRBV6-3 and TRBJ1-2, with D hard to call. In germline, CDR1 is MNHEY, CDR2 SVGEGT. V was clipped by 6 bases and J by 3 bases, with 14 bases between them. This CDR3 spans 14 amino acids. The CDR3 region is CASSNAGAYYGYTF. The DNA of the CDR3 is TGTGCCAGCAGCAACGCGGGAGCCTACTATGGCTACACCTTC.

This chain uses TRBV24-1 with TRBJ1-4; D is unresolved. Germline lookup yields CDR1 KGHDR and CDR2 SFDVKD. The CDR3 runs to 14 residues. The V and J ends lost 4 bases and 7 bases respectively, with 12 bases between them. CDR3 DNA sequence: TGTGCCACCAGTGACGGCGGGTTGGGTGAAAAACTGTTTTTT. This translates into CATSDGGLGEKLFF.

The chain uses TRBV19 and TRBJ1-1; D gene unclear. This CDR3 is 13 amino acids long. Germline-derived CDR1 and CDR2 are LNHDA and SQIVND (reference sequence). The germline V and J ends were trimmed by 6 bases and 4 bases, with 12 bases remaining between them. The CDR3 spells CASSQSRGTEAFF. The CDR3 bases are TGTGCCAGTAGCCAAAGTAGAGGCACTGAAGCTTTCTTT.

This clone was observed a single time. The chain joins TRBV7-9 to TRBJ1-4, with a weak D call TRBD1 (5 bases). This CDR3 comprises 14 residues. Germline V lookup: CDR1 SEHNR, CDR2 FQNEAQ (reference sequence). V was trimmed by 1 base and J by 7 bases, leaving 10 bases between them. The CDR3 sequence is CASSLGREGEKLFF. DNA for the CDR3: TGTGCCAGCAGCTTAGGCAGGGAAGGTGAAAAACTGTTTTTT.

Comment on this clone: The same CDR3 arises from other DNA sequences in this sample as well. J is TRBJ2-7 and V is TRBV5-6; 8 nucleotides align to TRBD1. Germline V CDR1 and CDR2: SGHDT, YYEEEE. The CDR3 is 14 residues long. The V and J ends lost 0 bases and 1 base, in that order; junction bases with no gene match: 0. DNA for the CDR3: TGTGCCAGCAGCTTGGGACAGGGGTCCTACGAGCAGTACGTC. This translates into CASSLGQGSYEQYV.

The chain joins TRBV10-3 to TRBJ1-1, with 8 bases matching TRBD1. Germline trimming cut 11 bases from V and 8 bases from J; bases unmatched to any gene: 16. The CDR3 extends over 14 amino acids. The germline V gene has CDR1 ENHRY and CDR2 SYGVKD. Here the CDR3 DNA reads TGTGCCGCGTCGGCAGGGGACAGGAAGACCGAAGCTTTCTTT. Translated, it gives CAASAGDRKTEAFF.

The CDR3 nucleotides are TGTGCCAGTAATCCCCTCTCTGGGGCCAACGTCCTGACTTTC. Translated: CASNPLSGANVLTF. The chain combines TRBV19 with TRBJ2-6; D gene uncertain. The CDR3 covers 14 residues. Trimming shortened V by 7 bases and J by 0 bases, and 7 bases separated the two germline ends. Germline loops: CDR1 LNHDA, CDR2 SQIVND (reference sequence).

This clone was found once. Here the CDR3 DNA reads TGCGCCAGCAGCCAAGAGGGGGCGCTAGCGGGGGACACCGGGGAGCTGTTTTTT. This translates into CASSQEGALAGDTGELFF. The chain carries TRBV4-3 and TRBJ2-2; 10 positions match TRBD2. V dropped 0 bases and J dropped 3; count of bases not matched to a gene: 7. From germline, CDR1 is LGHNA and CDR2 YSLEER. CDR3 size: 18 residues.